This T cell receptor (beta chain) appears in the sequencing data of a study of regulatory T cells in long-lasting Graves disease (dated by TCRdb to about 2021). General notes on the study: Antithyroid drugs had been taken for less than 3 months by newly diagnosed Graves' disease patients. A total of about 33 samples underwent TCR sequencing, from roughly 13 patients with persistent Graves' disease and 20 or so patients with newly diagnosed Graves' disease. Patients with persistent Graves' disease were compared with patients with newly diagnosed Graves' disease using TCR sequencing and RNA sequencing of peripheral blood. The study was conducted in China and was registered as a clinical trial. What the authors observed across the whole study: A larger number of public clonotypes was shared among persistent patients (under 3,000) than among newly diagnosed patients (over 850). Preferential use of TRBV28, TRBJ1-2 and TRBJ2-5 was observed in persistent disease, whereas TRBV20-1 and TRBJ2-1 were favored in newly diagnosed disease. Lower TCR Shannon entropy and fewer highly expanded clones were observed in persistent Graves' disease patients than in newly diagnosed patients, which suggested clonal expansion. The authors acknowledged the small sample size as a limitation that may reduce accuracy. Only peripheral blood was studied, because thyroid tissue, the primary lesion, was inaccessible. Only the TCR beta chain was sequenced and analyzed.

This specimen's time point label, per the study, means: newly diagnosed GD, antithyroid drugs for less than 3 months. RNA was extracted from PBMCs in TRIzol for both TCR sequencing and RNA sequencing. The diagnosis of Graves' disease was made according to American Thyroid Association guidelines. Patients were recruited from an endocrinology department in Xi'an, China. From each patient, about 9.7 milliliters of peripheral blood was collected into an EDTA anticoagulant tube. Ficoll Paque Plus density gradient separation was used to isolate PBMCs, and no further T cell sorting was done. An Agilent 2100 Bioanalyzer and agarose gel were used to check RNA quality, and a NanoDrop 2000 was used to measure RNA concentration. Libraries came from multiplex PCR. Sequenced using an Illumina HiSeq 4000. To build TCR beta libraries, CDR3 regions were amplified by Arm-PCR using iRepertoire HTBI primers. Before sequencing, the PCR products underwent gel purification. In the paper's pipeline: A total of roughly 58 TRBV and 14 TRBJ segments were identified across samples and were used for gene usage analysis of CDR3 amino acid clonotypes. COPE and FqMerger were used to merge filtered high-quality paired reads into contigs. BLAST was used to align contigs to the IMGT TRBV, TRBD and TRBJ reference genes, and CDR3 was defined following IMGT. Any clonotype with a frequency above 0.1% was counted as a highly expanded clone. Repertoire diversity was measured by Shannon entropy, and V-J evenness by the Gini coefficient. Public clonotypes were defined as clonotypes shared by more than one individual. TCRdb trimmed public reads at Q25 via fastp, called clones via MiXCR and kept in-frame beta chains. CDR3 protein duplicates are merged, each entry listing the most common genes and DNA. TCRdb, rather than the study authors, made the V and J calls. In all, the sample holds approximately 560,000 distinct CDR3 sequences, and about 16% of those were seen once. The ten largest clones add up to approximately 12% of the sample.

With respect to this clonotype: Its antigen remains unidentified. No much larger clone is present one base from it, and per-base qualities are unavailable.

Relative to germline, V is 10 bases shorter and J is 0 bases shorter, with 13 bases between their ends. For CDR1 and CDR2, the germline V gene lists MNHNS and SASEGT. Counted from cysteine to phenylalanine, this CDR3 has 13 amino acids. Left in the record is the CDR3 DNA by itself, 39 bases read in frame from the first base. The sample was also reused in another study, on T cells in Graves' hyperthyroidism and ophthalmopathy. As noted in the second study: Stable Graves' hyperthyroidism was defined as the absence of progression to ophthalmopathy over 18 months of follow-up. The hyperthyroidism patients were between 18 and 65 years old and newly diagnosed, with a disease duration of less than 2 months. Patients with uncontrolled infections, other autoimmune diseases, pregnancy or lactation were excluded. Clinical symptoms, serum thyroxine and TRAb, thyroid ultrasound, and orbital computed tomography formed the basis for the diagnoses. For the first round of RT-PCR on the TCR CDR3, the HTBI primer set was used together with the Qiagen OneStep RT-PCR kit. Most expanded thyroid clonotypes (frequency above 0.001) were also detected in blood, a finding suggesting that blood repertoires may reflect thyroid immune responses. In cross-validation, a model built on a 13 V-J signature told ophthalmopathy apart from stable hyperthyroidism with 87.88% sensitivity and approximately 84% specificity, and in testing the same model reached 80%/75%. In validation, the model predicted progression to ophthalmopathy a median of roughly 6.5 months before onset, with about 67% sensitivity and more than 72% specificity. To identify distinguishing TCR V-J signatures, a discovery cohort of some 100 patients was used, comprising 43 with Graves' ophthalmopathy and 57 with stable Graves' hyperthyroidism. Prospective prediction of ophthalmopathy was tested in an independent validation cohort consisting of fewer than 20 hyperthyroidism patients and about 17 patients who later progressed to ophthalmopathy. The roughly 91 discovery patients were randomly divided into training and test sets at a 7:3 ratio. Thyroid tissue and blood T-cell repertoires from about six Graves' hyperthyroidism patients were also compared in the study. After sampling, hyperthyroidism patients received methimazole starting at 30 mg daily, and ophthalmopathy patients received high-dose intravenous methylprednisolone. Libraries were constructed in a second round of multiplex PCR, after which size selection and purification were performed. Paired-end sequencing of the libraries was performed with 100 bp reads on an Illumina HiSeq2000. Raw data were processed with SOAPnuke, discarding reads with adapters, uncalled bases, mean Phred below 15, or no exact constant-primer or identifier match. High-quality paired reads were merged using COPE v1.2.5, and each unique nucleotide sequence was defined as a clonotype. MiTCR v1.1 was used to align the clonotypes against IMGT TRBV, TRBD and TRBJ reference segments. Only V-J combinations with frequency above 0.0001, covering approximately 99% of repertoires, were analysed. A TCS score was defined as the ratio of F50 (clonal expansion) to E x V (chaos), with BLOSUM62-based TCRdist applied between CDR3 peptides within each V-J. Welch's t-statistics and random forest reduced just over 500 V-J features to roughly 13, which were used in a naive Bayes classifier (R e1071). Sample size was not statistically predetermined, and investigators were not blinded to group allocation. According to the paper, TCR Vbeta CDR3 sequencing was carried out on approximately 140 peripheral blood samples, which came from around 43 ophthalmopathy, 80 or so hyperthyroidism and around 17 progressor patients.

The chain couples TRBV6-1 to TRBJ2-7, with the D gene too uncertain to name. Here the sequenced sample was peripheral blood mononuclear cells (PBMCs), taken at new diagnosis, from a patient treated with antithyroid drugs. The receptor comes from a man aged 18 to 29 with Graves disease. Donor details come from another sample of the same person, matched by shared clones. The nucleotides read TGTGCCAACCGGCCAGGTAGCTCCTACGAGCAGTACTTC. It encodes CANRPGSSYEQYF.